The T cell receptor (beta chain) described here comes from a study of blood T cell repertoires in COVID-19 (dated by TCRdb to about 2020). Context from the whole study: Collaborator samples came from the United States, Italy and Spain and covered acute and convalescent phases of COVID-19. The repertoires were released in a freely available public database meant as a resource for research on the immune response to SARS-CoV-2. The material from the prospective study consisted of cDNA or gDNA derived from T cells, B-cell-depleted T cells, or PBMCs. Subjects who had been exposed to COVID-19, were actively infected with it, or had recovered from it provided the deeply sampled blood TCRbeta repertoires that made up the dataset. Nearly every sample came with metadata listing a de-identified subject ID, COVID-19 status, age in years and sex. The samples were drawn from two sources: the first 160 participants of the ongoing ImmuneRACE study, and 1,000 to 1,500 subjects contributed by 6 global collaborators. Where HLA class I and class II types were available, the types were taken from metadata supplied by the sample provider, not from assay-based typing. Study-level results and caveats: The quantity of clinical and demographic metadata differed by source and by participant and was supplied without curation.

One collaborating source in Seattle enrolled patients during active infection and followed them longitudinally through the course of disease. Whole blood was collected in K2EDTA tubes by collaborating institutions according to the institutions' own protocols. Collaborator samples were shipped for TCRbeta analysis as frozen whole blood, isolated PBMCs, or DNA extracted from either sample type. Points on this clone: It has no known antigen specificity. Base qualities were left out, and no much larger clone turns up one base away.

TCRbeta CDR3 regions were amplified from genomic DNA by means of the immunoSEQ Assay, a bias-controlled multiplex PCR. Concerning the study's data processing: Within the assay, amplification of reference gene primers was used to estimate how many nucleated cells each sample contained. To quantify the absolute abundance of each unique TCRbeta CDR3 rearrangement, sequence reads were collapsed and filtered. Productive Simpson clonality was computed per sample as the square root of Simpson's diversity index over productive rearrangements. TCRdb holds this immuneACCESS table with in-frame rearrangements only. Some clones are missing; in checked studies, unresolved V genes explain under half, and the rest has no known cause. The DNA was the basis for D and trimming; V, J and clone size are from that table. Within this sample are some 65,000 clones, with around 90% of them counted one time only. The leading ten clones occupy roughly 0.53% of the sample.

The germline V end is reduced by 1 base and the J end by 2 bases; junction bases left unmatched: 8. Inclusive of the bounding cysteine and phenylalanine, the CDR3 is 16 residues long. The retained sequence is limited to the CDR3, 48 bases, with the frame set at the first base. The germline V gene gives CDR1 as MGHRA and CDR2 as YSYEKL. The V gene is TRBV4-1 and the J gene is TRBJ2-7; 7 of the junction bases match TRBD1. Material for sequencing was peripheral blood. The receptor was isolated from a man aged 50 to 60 with COVID-19, enrolled during active disease. CDR3 region: CASSQGPGQSPYEQYF. DNA sequence: TGCGCCAGCAGCCAAGGACCGGGACAGAGCCCCTACGAGCAGTACTTC.